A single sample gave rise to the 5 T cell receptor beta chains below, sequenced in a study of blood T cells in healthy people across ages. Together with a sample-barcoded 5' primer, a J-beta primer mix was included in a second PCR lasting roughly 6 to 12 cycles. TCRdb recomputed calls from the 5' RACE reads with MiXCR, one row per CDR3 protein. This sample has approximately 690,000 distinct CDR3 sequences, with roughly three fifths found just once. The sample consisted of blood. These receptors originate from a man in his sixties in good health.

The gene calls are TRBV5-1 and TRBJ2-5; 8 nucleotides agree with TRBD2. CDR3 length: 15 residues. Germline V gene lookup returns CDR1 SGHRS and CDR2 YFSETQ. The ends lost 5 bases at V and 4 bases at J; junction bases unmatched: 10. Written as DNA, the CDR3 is TGCGCCAGCAGTAGTGACCCGGGGGGGCGAGAGACCCAGTACTTC. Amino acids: CASSSDPGGRETQYF.

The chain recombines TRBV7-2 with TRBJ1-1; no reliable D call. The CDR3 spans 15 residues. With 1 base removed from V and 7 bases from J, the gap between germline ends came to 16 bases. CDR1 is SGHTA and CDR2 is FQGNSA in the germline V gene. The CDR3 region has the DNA TGTGCCAGCAGCTTAGGGCGAGGCGGCCCCCTTGAAGCTTTCTTT. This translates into CASSLGRGGPLEAFF.

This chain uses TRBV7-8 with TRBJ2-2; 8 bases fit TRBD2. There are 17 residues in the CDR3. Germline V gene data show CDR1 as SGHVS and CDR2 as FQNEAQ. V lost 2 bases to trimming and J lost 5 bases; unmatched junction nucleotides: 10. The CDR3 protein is CASSLTGLAGLTGELFF. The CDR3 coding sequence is TGTGCCAGCAGCTTAACTGGTCTAGCGGGCTTGACCGGGGAGCTGTTTTTT. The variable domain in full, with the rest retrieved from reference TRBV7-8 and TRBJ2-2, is GAGVSQSPRYKVAKRGQDVALRCDPISGHVSLFWYQQALGQGPEFLTYFQNEAQLDKSGLPSDRFFAERPEGSVSTLKIQRTQQEDSAVYLCASSLTGLAGLTGELFFGEGSRLTVL.

The CDR3 region has the DNA TGTGCCAGCAGTTTAGCCTCGGGGGCTTCGGGGCAGTACTTC. Residues: CASSLASGASGQYF. The chain employs TRBV12-3 or TRBV12-4 and TRBJ2-5; D is possibly TRBD1 or TRBD2 (6 bases each). Trimming removed 0 bases from V and 11 bases from J, with 16 bases in between. The CDR3 covers 14 residues.

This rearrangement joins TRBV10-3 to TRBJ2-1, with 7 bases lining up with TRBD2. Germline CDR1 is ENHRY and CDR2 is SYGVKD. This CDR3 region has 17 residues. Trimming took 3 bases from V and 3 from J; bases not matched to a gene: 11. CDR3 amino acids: CAISDPREGFVYNEQFF. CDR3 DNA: TGTGCCATCAGTGACCCGAGGGAGGGATTTGTCTACAATGAGCAGTTCTTC.